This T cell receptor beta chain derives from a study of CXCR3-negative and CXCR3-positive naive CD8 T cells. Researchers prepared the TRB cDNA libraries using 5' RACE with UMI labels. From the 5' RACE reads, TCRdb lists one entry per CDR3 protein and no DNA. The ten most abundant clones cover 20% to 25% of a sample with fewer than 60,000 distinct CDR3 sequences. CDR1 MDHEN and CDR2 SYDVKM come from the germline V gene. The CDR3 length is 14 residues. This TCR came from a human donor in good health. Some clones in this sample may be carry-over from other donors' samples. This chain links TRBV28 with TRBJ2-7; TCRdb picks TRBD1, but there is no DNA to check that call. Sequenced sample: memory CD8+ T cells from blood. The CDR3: CASSMRDSSYEQYF.